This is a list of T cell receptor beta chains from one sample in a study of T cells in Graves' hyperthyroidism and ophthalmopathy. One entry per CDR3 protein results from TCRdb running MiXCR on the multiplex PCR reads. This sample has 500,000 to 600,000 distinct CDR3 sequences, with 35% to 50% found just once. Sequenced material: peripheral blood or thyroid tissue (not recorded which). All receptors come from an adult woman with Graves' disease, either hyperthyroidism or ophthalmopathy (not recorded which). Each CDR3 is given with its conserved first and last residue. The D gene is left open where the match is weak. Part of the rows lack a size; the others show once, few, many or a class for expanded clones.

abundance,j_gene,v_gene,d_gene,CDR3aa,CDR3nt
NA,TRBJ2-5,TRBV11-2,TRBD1,CASSFLQGSQETQYF,TGTGCCAGCAGCTTTTTACAGGGGTCCCAAGAGACCCAGTACTTC
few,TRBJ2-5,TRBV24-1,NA,CATSESGDRETQYF,TGTGCCACCAGTGAATCAGGCGACCGGGAGACCCAGTACTTC
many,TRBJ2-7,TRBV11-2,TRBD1,CASSDRGAYEQYF,TGTGCCAGCAGCGACAGGGGGGCCTACGAGCAGTACTTC
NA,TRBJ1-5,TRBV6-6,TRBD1,CASSLTGGTQPQHF,TGTGCCAGCAGTCTCACAGGGGGCACTCAGCCCCAGCATTTT
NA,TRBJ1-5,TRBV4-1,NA,CASSQRLGGGRNEHF,TGCGCCAGCAGCCAAAGGTTGGGCGGAGGGAGGAACGAGCATTTT
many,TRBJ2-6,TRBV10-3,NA,CATQGQGISGANVLTF,TGTGCCACGCAGGGGCAGGGGATATCTGGGGCCAACGTCCTGACTTTC
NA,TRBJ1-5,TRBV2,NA,CASSEGVGGVRQPQHF,TGTGCCAGCAGTGAGGGGGTCGGGGGAGTAAGGCAGCCCCAGCATTTT
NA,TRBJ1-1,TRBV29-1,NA,CSVVRQGNTEAFF,TGCAGCGTTGTGCGGCAGGGGAACACTGAAGCTTTCTTT
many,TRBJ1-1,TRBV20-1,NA,CSARAGSKQGAFF,TGCAGTGCTAGGGCAGGGAGTAAGCAGGGAGCTTTCTTT
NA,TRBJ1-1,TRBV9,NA,CASRIGPLNTEAFF,TGTGCCAGCAGGATAGGACCGCTGAACACTGAAGCTTTCTTT
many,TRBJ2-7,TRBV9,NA,CASSVGVGREQYF,TGTGCCAGCAGCGTAGGTGTGGGGCGGGAGCAGTACTTC
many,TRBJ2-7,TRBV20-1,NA,CSAREGRTYEQYF,TGCAGTGCTAGAGAGGGCAGGACCTACGAGCAGTACTTC
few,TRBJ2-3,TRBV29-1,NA,CSVGGDYTPGDTQYF,TGCAGCGTTGGCGGAGACTACACACCGGGGGATACGCAGTATTTT
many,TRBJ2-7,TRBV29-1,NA,CSVERGGEQYF,TGCAGCGTTGAACGAGGGGGCGAGCAGTACTTC
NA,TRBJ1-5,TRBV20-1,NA,CSARDVAGWSNQPQHF,TGCAGTGCTAGAGATGTGGCAGGATGGAGCAATCAGCCCCAGCATTTT
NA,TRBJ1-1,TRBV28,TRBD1,CAYRGANTEAFF,TGTGCCTACAGGGGGGCGAACACTGAAGCTTTCTTT
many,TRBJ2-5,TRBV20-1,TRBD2,CSAREGGGRSTLKETQYF,TGCAGTGCTAGAGAGGGGGGCGGGAGGTCAACCCTAAAAGAGACCCAGTACTTC
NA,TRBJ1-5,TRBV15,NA,CATSRALWSGDQPQHF,TGTGCCACCAGCAGAGCCTTGTGGTCCGGTGATCAGCCCCAGCATTTT
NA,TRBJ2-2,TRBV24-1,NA,CATGDFVTGELFF,TGTGCCACCGGTGATTTCGTCACCGGAGAGCTGTTTTTT
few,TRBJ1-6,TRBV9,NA,CASSVDGSPLHF,TGTGCCAGCAGCGTAGATGGTTCACCCCTCCACTTT
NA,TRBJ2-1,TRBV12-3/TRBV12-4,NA,CASSSPLLPADSYNEQFF,TGTGCCAGCAGCTCCCCCCTTTTACCTGCGGACAGCTACAATGAGCAGTTCTTC
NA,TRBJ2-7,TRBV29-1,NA,CSVEYGREQYF,TGCAGCGTTGAATATGGTCGCGAGCAGTACTTC
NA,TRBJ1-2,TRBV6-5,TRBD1,CASRQNRTGGDYGYTF,TGTGCCAGCAGACAAAACAGGACAGGGGGTGACTATGGCTACACCTTC
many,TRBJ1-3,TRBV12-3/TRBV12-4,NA,CASSRTTRNTIYF,TGTGCCAGCAGTCGGACTACCAGGAACACCATATATTTT
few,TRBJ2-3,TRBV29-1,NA,CSVELSEITDTQYF,TGCAGCGTTGAACTGAGCGAGATCACAGATACGCAGTATTTT
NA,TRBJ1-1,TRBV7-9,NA,CASSSRRGNEAFF,TGTGCCAGCAGCTCGCGGAGGGGCAATGAAGCTTTCTTT
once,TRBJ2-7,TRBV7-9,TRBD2,CASSLEGSGRAHEQYF,TGTGCCAGCAGCTTAGAGGGAAGCGGGAGGGCCCACGAGCAGTACTTC
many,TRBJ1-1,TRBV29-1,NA,CSVGIEAFF,TGCAGCGTTGGGATTGAAGCTTTCTTT
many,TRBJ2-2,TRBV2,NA,CASSVTSPTGTGELFF,TGTGCCAGCAGTGTAACTAGCCCGACGGGCACCGGGGAGCTGTTTTTT
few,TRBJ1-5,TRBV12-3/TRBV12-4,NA,CASSLARSNQPQHF,TGTGCCAGCAGTTTAGCCCGTAGCAATCAGCCCCAGCATTTT
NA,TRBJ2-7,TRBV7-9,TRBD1,CASSLWEQGTGEQYF,TGTGCCAGCAGCTTATGGGAACAGGGGACCGGCGAGCAGTACTTC
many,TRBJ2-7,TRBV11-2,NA,CASSLGSGGNYEQYF,TGTGCCAGCAGCTTAGGGTCCGGCGGGAACTACGAGCAGTACTTC